One and the same sample provided the 15 T cell receptor beta chains below, sequenced in a study of blood T cell repertoires in COVID-19. The assay was immunoSEQ multiplex PCR, and TCRdb's table has in-frame clones only and misses some. The sample contains some 150,000 clones, more than 80% of which appear only once. The sequenced sample consisted of peripheral blood. The source is an older woman with active COVID-19.

The CDR3 loop reads CASRPHEKRTTDTQYF. CDR3 in DNA: TGTGCAAGTCGCCCCCACGAGAAGCGGACTACAGATACGCAGTATTTT. The genes are TRBV12-2 and TRBJ2-3; the D call of TRBD2 is as the table states it, not checked on the DNA. TRBV12-2 is classified as a pseudogene. CDR3 length equals 16 residues.

The gene calls are TRBV15 and TRBJ1-5; D is possibly TRBD1 (6 bases). Germline loops: CDR1 LNHNV, CDR2 YYDKDF (reference sequence). This CDR3 has 14 residues. V lost 2 bases and J lost 3, with 8 bases in between. The CDR3 here is CATSRQGNNQPQHF. The CDR3 bases are TGTGCCACCAGCAGACAGGGGAACAATCAGCCCCAGCATTTT.

V and J are TRBV2 and TRBJ1-4; no firm D call. The CDR3 is 13 residues long. Germline values: CDR1 SNHLY, CDR2 FYNNEI. V lost 7 bases, J lost 6 bases, and 12 bases lay in between. This CDR3 is CASTPYRDEKLFF. The CDR3, as DNA: TGTGCCAGCACCCCCTATCGGGATGAAAAACTGTTTTTT.

The V call is TRBV29-1, the J call TRBJ2-6; D unresolved. Germline values: CDR1 SQVTM, CDR2 ANQGSEA. This CDR3 region has 13 residues. Trimming cost V 6 bases and J 0 bases, with 6 bases left between them. Here the CDR3 DNA reads TGCAGCGTGGCCCTCTCTGGGGCCAACGTCCTGACTTTC. Its translation is CSVALSGANVLTF.

This clone came up a few times. This chain connects TRBV6-5 to TRBJ2-7; TRBD1 might be the D (5 bases). Trimming shortened V by 10 bases and J by 1 base, and 11 bases separated the two germline ends. CDR1 and CDR2 (germline): MNHEY, SVGAGI. The CDR3 totals 12 residues. The DNA of the CDR3 is TGTGCCACCAAAAGGGGTTCCTACGAGCAGTACTTC. Translating gives CATKRGSYEQYF.

The rearrangement links TRBV28 to TRBJ1-1, with a possible D match to TRBD1 (6 bases). V lost 6 bases, J lost 5 bases, and 22 bases lay in between. The CDR3 loop spans 16 amino acids. The germline CDR1 and CDR2 sequences are MDHEN and SYDVKM. The CDR3 region has the DNA TGTGCCAGCAGCCGGGGGGATGGGGGCCATTGGACTGAAGCTTTCTTT. This translates into CASSRGDGGHWTEAFF.

Comments on this clone: This same CDR3 is encoded by further DNA sequences in the sample. The V call is TRBV28, the J call TRBJ1-1, with D uncertain. CDR1 MDHEN and CDR2 SYDVKM come from the germline V gene. The CDR3 runs to 13 residues. V dropped 3 bases and J dropped 0 bases, with 5 bases sitting between them. CDR3 bases: TGTGCCAGCAGTTTGCGGGTGAACACTGAAGCTTTCTTT. Its protein product is CASSLRVNTEAFF. Together with reference TRBV28 and TRBJ1-1, the CDR3 gives the full variable domain: DVKVTQSSRYLVKRTGEKVFLECVQDMDHENMFWYRQDPGLGLRLIYFSYDVKMKEKGDIPEGYSVSREKKERFSLILESASTNQTSMYLCASSLRVNTEAFFGQGTRLTVV.

The table lists this clone with a count of one. The chain is built from TRBV7-2 and TRBJ2-2; 7 nucleotides agree with TRBD2. CDR3 length: 15 amino acids. J gave up 7 bases and V 1 base, and 6 bases lay outside the gene matches. The germline gives CDR1 SGHTA, CDR2 FQGNSA. The CDR3 protein is CASSLEGGVNGELFF. The DNA for the CDR3 is TGTGCCAGCAGCTTAGAGGGAGGGGTAAACGGGGAGCTGTTTTTT.

The CDR3 region is CASSSIRQGWEQFF. The CDR3 DNA is TGTGCCAGCAGTTCAATACGACAGGGATGGGAGCAGTTCTTC. The rearrangement joins TRBV28 to TRBJ2-1, with TRBD1 matching over 7 bases. The J segment lost 10 bases and the V segment lost 4 bases, leaving 10 bases of the junction unmatched. CDR1 and CDR2 (germline): MDHEN, SYDVKM. CDR3 size: 14 residues.

V and J are TRBV5-1 and TRBJ1-4; no clear D gene. The V gene's germline CDR1 is SGHRS and CDR2 YFSETQ. The CDR3 spans 14 residues. V was cut by 3 bases and J by 4 bases, with 10 bases left in between. The CDR3 is CASSSSRGNEKLFF. As DNA, the CDR3 is TGCGCCAGCAGCTCATCCCGCGGTAATGAAAAACTGTTTTTT.

This clone was detected only once. This sequence joins TRBV4-1 and TRBJ2-5; D ambiguous. The CDR3 is 13 amino acids. Trimming took off 1 base at V and 4 bases at J, with 7 bases between the two ends. Germline lookup yields CDR1 MGHRA and CDR2 YSYEKL. The CDR3 nucleotides are TGCGCCAGCAGCCAAGGACTGCTAGAGACCCAGTACTTC. It encodes CASSQGLLETQYF.

The gene calls are TRBV14 and TRBJ2-3; 8 bases match TRBD2. The CDR3 contains 14 residues. The V gene end was trimmed by 4 bases and the J gene end by 4 bases; junction bases not matched to a gene: 4. Germline V CDR1 and CDR2: SGHDN, FVKESK. The CDR3 nucleotides are TGTGCCAGCAGCCGGACGGGAGGGTCAGATACGCAGTATTTT. It specifies CASSRTGGSDTQYF.

This clone has a handful of counts. This chain connects TRBV4-1 to TRBJ1-1, with no clear D. The CDR3 has 15 amino acids. V was pared by 1 base and J by 5 bases, with 14 bases between. CDR1 MGHRA and CDR2 YSYEKL come from the germline V gene. The CDR3 nucleotides read TGCGCCAGCAGCCAAGGTTCGGGGATCAAAACTGAAGCTTTCTTT. Amino acid sequence: CASSQGSGIKTEAFF.

The chain links TRBV4-2 to TRBJ1-5, with TRBD1 matching over 9 bases. The CDR3 consists of 16 residues. CDR1 is LGHNA and CDR2 is YNFKEQ in the germline V gene. With 0 bases clipped from V and 6 bases from J, the junction kept 6 bases outside the gene matches. The CDR3 DNA reads TGTGCCAGCAGCCAAGATCAACAGGGGGCACGTCAGCCCCAGCATTTT. The encoded protein is CASSQDQQGARQPQHF.

V and J are TRBV19 and TRBJ1-5; D gene ambiguous. This CDR3 is 15 amino acids long. Germline assignment: CDR1 LNHDA and CDR2 SQIVND (reference sequence). The V gene lost 6 bases and the J gene lost 0 bases, with 12 bases spanning the gap. The CDR3 bases are TGTGCCAGTAGCCTAGTAGGATCTAGCAATCAGCCCCAGCATTTT. This translates into CASSLVGSSNQPQHF. Variable domain in full (rest from reference TRBV19 and TRBJ1-5): DGGITQSPKYLFRKEGQNVTLSCEQNLNHDAMYWYRQDPGQGLRLIYYSQIVNDFQKGDIAEGYSVSREKKESFPLTVTSAQKNPTAFYLCASSLVGSSNQPQHFGDGTRLSIL.